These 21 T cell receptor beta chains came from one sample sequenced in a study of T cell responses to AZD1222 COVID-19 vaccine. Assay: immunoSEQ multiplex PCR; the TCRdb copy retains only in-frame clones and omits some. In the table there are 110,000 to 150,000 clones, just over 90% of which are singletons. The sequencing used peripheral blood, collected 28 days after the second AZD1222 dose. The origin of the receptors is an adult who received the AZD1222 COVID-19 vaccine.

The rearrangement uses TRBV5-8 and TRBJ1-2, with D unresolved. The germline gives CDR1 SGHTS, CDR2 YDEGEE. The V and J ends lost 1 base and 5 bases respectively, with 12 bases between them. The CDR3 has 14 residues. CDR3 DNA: TGTGCCAGCAGCTTGACTCCTTTAGGGTATGGCTACACCTTC. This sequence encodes CASSLTPLGYGYTF.

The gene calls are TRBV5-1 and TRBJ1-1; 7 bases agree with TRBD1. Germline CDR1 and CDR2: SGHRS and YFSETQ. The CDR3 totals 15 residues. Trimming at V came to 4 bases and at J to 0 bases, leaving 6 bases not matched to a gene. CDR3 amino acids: CASSPTTGMNTEAFF. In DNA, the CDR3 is TGCGCCAGCAGCCCTACGACAGGGATGAACACTGAAGCTTTCTTT.

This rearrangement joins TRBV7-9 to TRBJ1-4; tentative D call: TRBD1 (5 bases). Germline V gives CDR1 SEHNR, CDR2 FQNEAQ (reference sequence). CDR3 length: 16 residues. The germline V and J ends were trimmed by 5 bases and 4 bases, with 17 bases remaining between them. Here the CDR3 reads CASSTYDRGHNEKLFF. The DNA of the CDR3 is TGTGCCAGCAGCACCTATGACCGGGGCCATAATGAAAAACTGTTTTTT.

DNA of the CDR3: TGTGCCAGCAGCTTGGGCGGTCAACAGGGTCTCAATCAGCCCCAGCATTTT. Translating gives CASSLGGQQGLNQPQHF. The chain carries TRBV7-2 and TRBJ1-5, with D perhaps TRBD1 (6 bases). V was shortened by 3 bases and J by 3 bases, with 18 bases between the two germline ends. The CDR3 length is 17 residues. Germline loops: CDR1 SGHTA, CDR2 FQGNSA. Full variable domain (outside the CDR3, taken from reference TRBV7-2 and TRBJ1-5): GAGVSQSPSNKVTEKGKDVELRCDPISGHTALYWYRQSLGQGLEFLIYFQGNSAPDKSGLPSDRFSAERTGGSVSTLTIQRTQQEDSAVYLCASSLGGQQGLNQPQHFGDGTRLSIL.

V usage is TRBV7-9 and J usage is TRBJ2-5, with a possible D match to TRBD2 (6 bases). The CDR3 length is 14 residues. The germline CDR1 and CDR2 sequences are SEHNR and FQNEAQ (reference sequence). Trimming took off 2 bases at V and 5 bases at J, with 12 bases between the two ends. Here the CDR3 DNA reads TGTGCCAGCAGCTTATCGGGGGTGGTGGAGACCCAGTACTTC. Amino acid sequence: CASSLSGVVETQYF.

DNA for the CDR3: TGTGCCAGCAGCCCCTGGGGTCGGGACAGAGATGGCTACACCTTC. This translates into CASSPWGRDRDGYTF. The chain recombines TRBV11-1 with TRBJ1-2; 7 bases match TRBD1. The CDR3 has 15 residues. Losses at the gene ends were 5 bases for V and 6 bases for J; bases not matched to a gene: 12. In germline, CDR1 is SGHAT, CDR2 FQDESV (reference sequence). Variable domain in full (rest from reference TRBV11-1 and TRBJ1-2): EAEVAQSPRYKITEKSQAVAFWCDPISGHATLYWYRQILGQGPELLVQFQDESVVDDSQLPKDRFSAERLKGVDSTLKIQPAELGDSAMYLCASSPWGRDRDGYTFGSGTRLTVV.

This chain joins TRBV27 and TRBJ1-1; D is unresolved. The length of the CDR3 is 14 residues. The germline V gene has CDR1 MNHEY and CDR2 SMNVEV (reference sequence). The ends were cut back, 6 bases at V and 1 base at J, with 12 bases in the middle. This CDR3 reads CASRLGLSNTEAFF. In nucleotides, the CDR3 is TGTGCCAGCAGGCTTGGGCTATCGAACACTGAAGCTTTCTTT.

The CDR3 nucleotides read TGCGCCAGCAGCTTGGTGGAGGCAGATACGCAGTATTTT. It yields the protein CASSLVEADTQYF. V is TRBV5-1 and J is TRBJ2-3, with a tentative D call TRBD2 (5 bases). The length of the CDR3 is 13 residues. Trimming pared 0 bases from V and 4 bases from J, leaving 6 bases between. CDR1 is SGHRS and CDR2 is YFSETQ in the germline V gene.

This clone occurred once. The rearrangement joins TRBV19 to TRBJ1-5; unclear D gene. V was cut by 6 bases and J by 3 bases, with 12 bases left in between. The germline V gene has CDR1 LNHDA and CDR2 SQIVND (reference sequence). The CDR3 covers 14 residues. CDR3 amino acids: CASSRTVDNQPQHF. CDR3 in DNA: TGTGCCAGTAGCCGGACGGTAGACAATCAGCCCCAGCATTTT.

The chain's CDR3 is CATSRGWTQYF. The CDR3 coding sequence is TGTGCCACCAGCAGAGGATGGACCCAGTACTTC. The rearrangement uses TRBV15 and TRBJ2-5; D is undetermined. The V end lost 1 base, the J end lost 7 bases, and 4 bases lay between the germline ends. Germline loops: CDR1 LNHNV, CDR2 YYDKDF (reference sequence). The length of the CDR3 is 11 residues.

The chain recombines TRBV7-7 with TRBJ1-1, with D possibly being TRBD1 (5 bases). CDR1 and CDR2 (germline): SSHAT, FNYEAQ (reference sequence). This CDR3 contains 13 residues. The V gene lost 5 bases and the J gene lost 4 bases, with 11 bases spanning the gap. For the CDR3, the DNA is TGTGCCAGCAGCAAAGGGAGGGGCACTGAAGCTTTCTTT. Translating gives CASSKGRGTEAFF. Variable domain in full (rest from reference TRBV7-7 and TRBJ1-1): GAGVSQSPRYKVTKRGQDVTLRCDPISSHATLYWYQQALGQGPEFLTYFNYEAQPDKSGLPSDRFSAERPEGSISTLTIQRTEQRDSAMYRCASSKGRGTEAFFGQGTRLTVV.

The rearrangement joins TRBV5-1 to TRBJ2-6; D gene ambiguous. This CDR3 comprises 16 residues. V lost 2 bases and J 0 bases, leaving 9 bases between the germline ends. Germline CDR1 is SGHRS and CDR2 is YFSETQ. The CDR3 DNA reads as TGCGCCAGCAGCTTAATACAGACCTCTGGGGCCAACGTCCTGACTTTC. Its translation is CASSLIQTSGANVLTF.

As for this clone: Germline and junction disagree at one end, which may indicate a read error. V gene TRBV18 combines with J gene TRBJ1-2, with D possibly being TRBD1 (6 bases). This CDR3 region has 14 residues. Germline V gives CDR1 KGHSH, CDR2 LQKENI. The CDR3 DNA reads TGCGCAGATCCGAGGGGGGGCTCAAACTATGGCTACACCTTC. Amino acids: CADPRGGSNYGYTF.

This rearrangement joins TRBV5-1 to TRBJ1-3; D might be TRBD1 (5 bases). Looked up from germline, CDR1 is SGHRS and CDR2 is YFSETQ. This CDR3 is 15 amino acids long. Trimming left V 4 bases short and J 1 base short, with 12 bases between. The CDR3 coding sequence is TGCGCCAGCAGCCGGGACGGTTATTCTGGAAACACCATATATTTT. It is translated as CASSRDGYSGNTIYF. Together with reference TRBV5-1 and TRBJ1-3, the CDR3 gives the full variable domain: KAGVTQTPRYLIKTRGQQVTLSCSPISGHRSVSWYQQTPGQGLQFLFEYFSETQRNKGNFPGRFSGRQFSNSRSEMNVSTLELGDSALYLCASSRDGYSGNTIYFGEGSWLTVV.

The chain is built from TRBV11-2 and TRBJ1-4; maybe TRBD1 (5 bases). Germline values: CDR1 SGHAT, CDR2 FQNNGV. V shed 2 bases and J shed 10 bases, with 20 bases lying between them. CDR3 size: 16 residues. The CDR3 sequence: CASSLIGSLGGGKLFF. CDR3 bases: TGTGCCAGCAGCTTAATAGGCAGCCTCGGGGGGGGAAAACTGTTTTTT.

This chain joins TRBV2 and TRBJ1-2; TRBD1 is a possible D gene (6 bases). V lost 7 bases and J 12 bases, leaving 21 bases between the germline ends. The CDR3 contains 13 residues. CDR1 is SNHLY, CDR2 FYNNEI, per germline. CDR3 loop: CASTEQGHGVNTF. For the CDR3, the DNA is TGTGCCAGCACCGAGCAGGGACACGGCGTGAACACCTTC.

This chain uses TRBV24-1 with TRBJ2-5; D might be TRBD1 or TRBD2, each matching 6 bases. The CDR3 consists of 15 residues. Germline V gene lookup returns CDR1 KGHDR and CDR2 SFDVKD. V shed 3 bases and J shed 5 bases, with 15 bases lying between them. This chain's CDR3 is CATSDPGTSGETQYF. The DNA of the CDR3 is TGTGCCACCAGTGATCCCGGGACAAGCGGGGAGACCCAGTACTTC.

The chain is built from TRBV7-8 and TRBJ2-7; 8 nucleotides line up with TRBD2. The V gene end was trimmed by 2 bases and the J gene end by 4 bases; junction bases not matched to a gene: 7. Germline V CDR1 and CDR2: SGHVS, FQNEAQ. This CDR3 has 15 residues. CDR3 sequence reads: CASSLSSGSRYEQYF. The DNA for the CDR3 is TGTGCCAGCAGCTTATCGAGCGGGAGCCGATACGAGCAGTACTTC.

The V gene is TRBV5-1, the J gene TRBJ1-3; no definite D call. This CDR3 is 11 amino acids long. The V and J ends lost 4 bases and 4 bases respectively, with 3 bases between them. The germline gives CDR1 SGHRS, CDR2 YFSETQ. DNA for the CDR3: TGCGCCAGCAGCCCAGGAAACACCATATATTTT. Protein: CASSPGNTIYF.

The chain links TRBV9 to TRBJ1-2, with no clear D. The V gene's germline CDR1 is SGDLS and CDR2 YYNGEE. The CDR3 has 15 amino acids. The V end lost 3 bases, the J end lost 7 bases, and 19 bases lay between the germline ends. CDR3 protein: CASSADGGFLGGYTF. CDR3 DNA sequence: TGTGCCAGCAGCGCGGATGGCGGCTTCCTGGGTGGCTACACCTTC.

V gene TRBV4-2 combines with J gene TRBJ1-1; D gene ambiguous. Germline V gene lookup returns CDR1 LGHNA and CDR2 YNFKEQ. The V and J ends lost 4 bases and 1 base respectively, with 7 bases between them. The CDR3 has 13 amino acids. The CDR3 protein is CASSPVKNTEAFF. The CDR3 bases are TGTGCCAGCAGCCCTGTAAAGAACACTGAAGCTTTCTTT.